This T cell receptor (beta chain) was recovered during a study of T cell responses to AZD1222 COVID-19 vaccine. Points from the study as a whole: Nearly half of spike-specific TCRs reportedly go after variant regions that carry no mutations. Vaccination with two AZD1222 doses was followed by a rise in Spike-specific TCR breadth and depth. The span of vaccine-associated CD4 TCRs extended across spike, with dominance at 160-218 and 743-854. Seropositivity was recorded at baseline in only 6 or 7 AZD1222 recipients.

About this clone: The target antigen is unknown.

The table came from immunoSEQ multiplex PCR; TCRdb's copy has only in-frame clones and leaves some out. The sample records over 120,000 clones, roughly 87% being singletons. Looked up from germline, CDR1 is SQVTM and CDR2 is ANQGSEA. The V end was cut by 3 bases, the J end by 4 bases, with 18 bases between. The CDR3 spans 15 residues. The J gene is TRBJ1-2, the V gene TRBV29-1; possible D gene TRBD1, 5 bases. This sample comprised peripheral blood, obtained 28 days after the second dose of the MenACWY control vaccine. The clonotype originates from an adult who received the MenACWY meningococcal vaccine as a control. The CDR3 DNA reads TGCAGCGTTGATCGGGGTCAGGGCAACCGCTATGGCTACACCTTC. Protein sequence: CSVDRGQGNRYGYTF.